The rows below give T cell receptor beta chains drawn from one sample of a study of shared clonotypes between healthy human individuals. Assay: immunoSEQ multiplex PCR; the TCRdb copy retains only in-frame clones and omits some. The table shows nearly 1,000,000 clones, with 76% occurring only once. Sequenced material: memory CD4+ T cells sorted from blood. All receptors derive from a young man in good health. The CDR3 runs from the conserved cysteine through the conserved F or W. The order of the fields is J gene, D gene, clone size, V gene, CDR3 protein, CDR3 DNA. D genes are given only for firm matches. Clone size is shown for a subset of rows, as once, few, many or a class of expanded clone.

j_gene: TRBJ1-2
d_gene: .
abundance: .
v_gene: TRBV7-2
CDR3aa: CASSLPGQNYGYTF
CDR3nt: TGTGCCAGCAGCTTACCGGGGCAGAACTATGGCTACACCTTC

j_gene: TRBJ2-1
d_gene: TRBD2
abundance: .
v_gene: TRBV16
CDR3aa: CASSWSGGQFF
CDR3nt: TGTGCCAGCAGTTGGTCGGGAGGGCAGTTCTTC

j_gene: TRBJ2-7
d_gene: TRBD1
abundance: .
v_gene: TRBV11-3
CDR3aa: CASSSSRGTSYEQYF
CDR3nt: TGTGCCAGCAGCTCAAGCAGGGGGACCTCCTACGAGCAGTACTTC

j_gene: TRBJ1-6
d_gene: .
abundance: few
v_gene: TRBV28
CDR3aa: CASSLFSGNNSPLHF
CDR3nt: TGTGCCAGCAGTTTATTTTCCGGGAATAATTCACCCCTCCACTTT

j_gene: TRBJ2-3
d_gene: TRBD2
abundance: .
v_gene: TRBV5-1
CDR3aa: CASRDRDYISTDTQYF
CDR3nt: TGCGCCAGCAGAGACCGGGACTACATTAGCACAGATACGCAGTATTTT

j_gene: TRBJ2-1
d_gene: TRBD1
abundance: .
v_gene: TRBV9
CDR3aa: CASSVRDRGQNEQFF
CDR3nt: TGTGCCAGCAGCGTCCGGGACAGGGGGCAGAATGAGCAGTTCTTC

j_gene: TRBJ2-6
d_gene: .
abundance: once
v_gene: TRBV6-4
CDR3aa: CASSPQGSGANVLTF
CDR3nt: TGTGCCAGCAGCCCACAGGGCTCTGGGGCCAACGTCCTGACTTTC

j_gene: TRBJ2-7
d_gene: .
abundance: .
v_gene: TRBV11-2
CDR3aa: CASSFVFTHEQYF
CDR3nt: TGTGCCAGCAGCTTTGTATTCACCCACGAGCAGTACTTC

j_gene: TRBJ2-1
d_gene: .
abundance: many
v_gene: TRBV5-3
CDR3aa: CARSSDLLAYNEQFF
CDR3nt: TGTGCCAGAAGCTCCGACCTGCTGGCCTACAATGAGCAGTTCTTC

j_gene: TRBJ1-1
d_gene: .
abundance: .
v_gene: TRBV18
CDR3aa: CASSPVLTGLMNTEAFF
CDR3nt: TGTGCCAGCTCACCAGTACTGACAGGCCTAATGAACACTGAAGCTTTCTTT

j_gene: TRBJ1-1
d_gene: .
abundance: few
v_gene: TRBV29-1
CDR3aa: CSVEPGQITNTEAFF
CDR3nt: TGCAGCGTTGAGCCCGGACAGATCACGAACACTGAAGCTTTCTTT

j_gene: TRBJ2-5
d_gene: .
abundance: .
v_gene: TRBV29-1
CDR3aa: CSVTPTGRQETQYF
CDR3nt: TGCAGCGTTACACCGACGGGACGTCAAGAGACCCAGTACTTC

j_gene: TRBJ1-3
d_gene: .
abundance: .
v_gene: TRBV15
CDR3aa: CATSRDPTASGNTIYF
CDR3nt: TGTGCCACCAGCAGAGATCCAACAGCCTCTGGAAACACCATATATTTT

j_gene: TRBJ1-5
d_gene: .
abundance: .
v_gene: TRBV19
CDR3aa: CASSIAQENQPQHF
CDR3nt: TGTGCCAGTAGTATAGCCCAGGAGAATCAGCCCCAGCATTTT

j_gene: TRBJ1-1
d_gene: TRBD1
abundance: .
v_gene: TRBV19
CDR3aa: CASSINRGNTEAFF
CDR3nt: TGTGCCAGTAGTATAAACAGGGGGAACACTGAAGCTTTCTTT

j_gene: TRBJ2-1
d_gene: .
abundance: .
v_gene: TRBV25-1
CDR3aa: CATSREDEQFF
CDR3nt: TGTGCCACTTCCAGGGAAGACGAGCAGTTCTTC

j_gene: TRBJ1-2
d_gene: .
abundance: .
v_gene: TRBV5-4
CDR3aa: CASSLAGIYGYTF
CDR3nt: TGTGCCAGCAGCTTGGCCGGAATTTATGGCTACACCTTC

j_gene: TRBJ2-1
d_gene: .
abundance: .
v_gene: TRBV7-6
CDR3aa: CASSPRALGEQFF
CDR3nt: TGTGCCAGCAGCCCCCGGGCCCTGGGTGAGCAGTTCTTC

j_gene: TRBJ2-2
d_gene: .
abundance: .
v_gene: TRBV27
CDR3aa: CASSQGFATGELFF
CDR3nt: TGTGCCAGCAGTCAGGGTTTCGCCACCGGGGAGCTGTTTTTT

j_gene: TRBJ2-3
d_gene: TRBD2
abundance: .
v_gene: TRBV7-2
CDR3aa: CASSKLAGGPDTQYF
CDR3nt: TGTGCCAGCAGCAAACTAGCGGGAGGGCCAGATACGCAGTATTTT

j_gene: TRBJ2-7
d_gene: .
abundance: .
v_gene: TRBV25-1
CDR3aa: CASSQGGGPYEQYF
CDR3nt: TGTGCCAGCTCTCAAGGAGGGGGCCCCTACGAGCAGTACTTC

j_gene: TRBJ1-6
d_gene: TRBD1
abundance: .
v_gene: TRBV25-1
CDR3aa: CASSARQGGLSPLHF
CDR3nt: TGTGCCAGCAGTGCTAGACAGGGGGGGCTATCACCCCTCCACTTT

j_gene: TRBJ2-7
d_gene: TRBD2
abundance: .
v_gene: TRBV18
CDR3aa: CASSPLTSGSLDEQYF
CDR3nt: TGTGCCAGCTCACCCTTGACTAGCGGAAGCCTTGACGAGCAGTACTTC

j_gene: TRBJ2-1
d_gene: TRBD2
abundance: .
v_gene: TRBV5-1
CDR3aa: CASGRLAGLYNEQFF
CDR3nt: TGCGCCAGCGGAAGACTAGCGGGCCTTTACAATGAGCAGTTCTTC

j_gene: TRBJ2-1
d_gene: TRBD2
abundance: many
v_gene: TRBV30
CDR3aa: CACTSGDYNEQFF
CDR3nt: TGTGCCTGTACTAGCGGGGACTACAATGAGCAGTTCTTC

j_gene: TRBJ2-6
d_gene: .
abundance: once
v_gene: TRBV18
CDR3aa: CASSPPGANVLTF
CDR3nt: TGTGCCAGCTCACCACCCGGGGCCAACGTCCTGACTTTC

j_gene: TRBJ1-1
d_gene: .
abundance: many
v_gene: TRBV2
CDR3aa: CASRGRGNTEAFF
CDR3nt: TGTGCCAGCAGGGGACGTGGGAACACTGAAGCTTTCTTT

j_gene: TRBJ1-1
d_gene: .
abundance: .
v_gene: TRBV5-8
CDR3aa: CASSLGVREDTEAFF
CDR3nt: TGTGCCAGCAGCTTGGGGGTTCGGGAAGACACTGAAGCTTTCTTT

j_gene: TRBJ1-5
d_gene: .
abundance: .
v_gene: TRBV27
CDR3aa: CASSLRGGNQPQHF
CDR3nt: TGTGCCAGCAGTTTGAGAGGGGGCAATCAGCCCCAGCATTTT

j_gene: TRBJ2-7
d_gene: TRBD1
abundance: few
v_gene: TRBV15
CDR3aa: CATSRAGQGAQSKQYF
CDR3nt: TGTGCCACCAGCAGAGCCGGACAGGGGGCTCAAAGTAAGCAGTACTTC

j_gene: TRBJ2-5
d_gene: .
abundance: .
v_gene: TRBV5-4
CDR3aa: CASSQRTKGETQYF
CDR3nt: TGTGCCAGCAGCCAGAGGACCAAGGGAGAGACCCAGTACTTC

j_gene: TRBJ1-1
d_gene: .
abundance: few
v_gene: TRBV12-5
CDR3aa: CASGRASGRTFF
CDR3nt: TGTGCTAGTGGTCGAGCTAGTGGTAGGACTTTCTTT

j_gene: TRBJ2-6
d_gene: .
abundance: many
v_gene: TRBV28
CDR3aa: CASSLFGSGANVLTF
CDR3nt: TGTGCCAGCAGTTTATTCGGCTCTGGGGCCAACGTCCTGACTTTC

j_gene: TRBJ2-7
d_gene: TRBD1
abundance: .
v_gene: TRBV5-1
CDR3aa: CASSSLRDRKHEQYF
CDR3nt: TGCGCCAGCAGCTCACTCCGGGACAGGAAGCACGAGCAGTACTTC

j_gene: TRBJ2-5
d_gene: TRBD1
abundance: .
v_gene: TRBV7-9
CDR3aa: CASSLQRTGRQETQYF
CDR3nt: TGTGCCAGCAGCTTACAAAGGACAGGGCGCCAAGAGACCCAGTACTTC

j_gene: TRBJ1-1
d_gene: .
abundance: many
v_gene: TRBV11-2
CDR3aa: CASSLGAFVGENTEAFF
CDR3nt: TGTGCCAGCAGCTTAGGAGCCTTTGTTGGGGAGAACACTGAAGCTTTCTTT

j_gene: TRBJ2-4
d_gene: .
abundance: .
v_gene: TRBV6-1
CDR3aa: CASSEAGPKNIQYF
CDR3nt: TGTGCCAGCAGTGAGGCAGGGCCAAAAAACATTCAGTACTTC

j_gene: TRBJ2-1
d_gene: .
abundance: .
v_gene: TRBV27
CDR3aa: CASSPTDPLNEQFF
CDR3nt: TGTGCCAGCAGTCCAACCGACCCCCTCAATGAGCAGTTCTTC

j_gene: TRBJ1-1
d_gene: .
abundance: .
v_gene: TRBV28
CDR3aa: CASSFSGLGDTEAFF
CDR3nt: TGTGCCAGCAGTTTTTCGGGTTTGGGTGACACTGAAGCTTTCTTT

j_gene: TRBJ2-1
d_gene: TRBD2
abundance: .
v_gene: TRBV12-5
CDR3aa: CASGLVGPLTGTSGITYNEQFF
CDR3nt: TGTGCTAGTGGTTTGGTTGGCCCATTGACAGGGACTAGCGGGATTACCTACAATGAGCAGTTCTTC

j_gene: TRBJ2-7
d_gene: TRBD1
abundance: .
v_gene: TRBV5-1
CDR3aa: CASSSGTGDLREQYF
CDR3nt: TGCGCCAGCAGCTCTGGGACAGGGGACCTACGAGAGCAGTACTTC

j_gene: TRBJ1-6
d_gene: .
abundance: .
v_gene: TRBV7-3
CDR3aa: CASNCGFYPLHF
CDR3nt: TGTGCCAGCAACTGTGGGTTTTACCCCCTCCACTTT

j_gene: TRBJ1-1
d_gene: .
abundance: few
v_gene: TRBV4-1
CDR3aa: CASSLRGGGSTEAFF
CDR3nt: TGCGCCAGCAGTCTAAGGGGCGGCGGGTCGACTGAAGCTTTCTTT

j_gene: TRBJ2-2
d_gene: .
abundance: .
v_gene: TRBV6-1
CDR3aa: CASISSGKTGELFF
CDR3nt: TGTGCCAGCATTTCCAGCGGAAAGACCGGGGAGCTGTTTTTT

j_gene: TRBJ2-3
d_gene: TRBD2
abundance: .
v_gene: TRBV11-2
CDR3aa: CASSLRLGGTSGSTDTQYF
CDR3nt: TGTGCCAGCAGCCTACGACTCGGCGGTACTAGCGGAAGCACAGATACGCAGTATTTT

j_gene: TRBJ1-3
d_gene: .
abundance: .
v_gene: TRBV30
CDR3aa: CAWKGREGYSGNTIYF
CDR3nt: TGTGCCTGGAAAGGTAGAGAGGGCTACTCTGGAAACACCATATATTTT

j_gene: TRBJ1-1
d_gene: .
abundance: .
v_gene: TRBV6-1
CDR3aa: CASSEIRNTEAFF
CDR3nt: TGTGCCAGCAGTGAAATTCGCAACACTGAAGCTTTCTTT

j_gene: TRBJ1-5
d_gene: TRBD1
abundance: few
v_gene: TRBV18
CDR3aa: CASSQGGGQPQHF
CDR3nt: TGTGCCAGCTCTCAGGGGGGAGGTCAGCCCCAGCATTTT

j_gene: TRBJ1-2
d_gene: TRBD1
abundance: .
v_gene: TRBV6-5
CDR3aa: CASSTLTGGLGGYTF
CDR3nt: TGTGCCAGCAGCACCCTCACAGGGGGCCTCGGTGGCTACACCTTC

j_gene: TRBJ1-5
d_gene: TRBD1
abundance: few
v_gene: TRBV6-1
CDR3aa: CASSEQGGQVNQPQHF
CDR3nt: TGTGCCAGCAGTGAACAGGGGGGACAGGTCAATCAGCCCCAGCATTTT

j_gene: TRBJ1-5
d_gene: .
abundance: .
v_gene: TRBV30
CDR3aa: CAWNSGADQPQHF
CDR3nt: TGTGCCTGGAATTCGGGGGCGGATCAGCCCCAGCATTTT

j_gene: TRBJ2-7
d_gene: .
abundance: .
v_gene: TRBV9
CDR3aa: CASSPRQGGYEQYF
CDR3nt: TGTGCCAGCAGCCCCCGCCAGGGTGGGTACGAGCAGTACTTC

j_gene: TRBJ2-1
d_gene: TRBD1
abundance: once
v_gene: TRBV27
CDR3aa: CASSLIGQGYNEQFF
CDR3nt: TGTGCCAGCAGTTTAATCGGACAGGGCTACAATGAGCAGTTCTTC

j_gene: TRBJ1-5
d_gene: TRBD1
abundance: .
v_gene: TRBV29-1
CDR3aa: CSVVDRGFDQPQHF
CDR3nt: TGCAGCGTTGTTGACAGGGGCTTCGATCAGCCCCAGCATTTT

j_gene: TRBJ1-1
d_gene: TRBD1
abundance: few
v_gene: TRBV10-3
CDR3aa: CALRDRVNTEAFF
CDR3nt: TGTGCCCTCCGGGACAGGGTGAACACTGAAGCTTTCTTT

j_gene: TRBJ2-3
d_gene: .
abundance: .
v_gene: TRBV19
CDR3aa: CASSNPGTPSTDTQYF
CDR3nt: TGTGCCAGTAGTAATCCCGGGACACCAAGCACAGATACGCAGTATTTT

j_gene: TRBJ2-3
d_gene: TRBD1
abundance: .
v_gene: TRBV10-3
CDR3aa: CAISDGTGSTDTQYF
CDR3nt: TGTGCCATCAGCGACGGGACAGGGAGCACAGATACGCAGTATTTT

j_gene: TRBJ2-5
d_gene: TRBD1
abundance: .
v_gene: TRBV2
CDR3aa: CASSARTGGSKGKETQYF
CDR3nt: TGTGCCAGCAGCGCAAGGACAGGGGGCAGTAAAGGGAAAGAGACCCAGTACTTC